Listed below are T cell receptor beta chains from one sample, sequenced in a study of blood T cells in healthy people across ages. One entry per CDR3 protein, called by TCRdb with MiXCR from the 5' RACE reads. The sample shows 600,000 to 1,000,000 distinct CDR3 sequences, 20% to 30% of them seen only once. Separately, the same data were catalogued under a study of T cells of mothers and their children.

Sequencing was carried out using blood. These receptors came from a boy between 10 and 17 years old in good health. The CDR3 runs from the conserved cysteine through the conserved F or W. D genes are given only for firm matches. Only some rows state a clone size, as once, few, many or a class for expanded clones.

clone size: few; V gene: TRBV6-1; J gene: TRBJ1-1; D gene: TRBD1; CDR3 DNA: TGTGCCAGCGTGCCTCCAGGGGGGGCTGAAGCTTTCTTT; CDR3 protein: CASVPPGGAEAFF
clone size: -; V gene: TRBV7-2; J gene: TRBJ2-3; D gene: TRBD1; CDR3 DNA: TGTGCCAGCAGCCCTGGACAGGGGGCAACATATACGCAGTATTTT; CDR3 protein: CASSPGQGATYTQYF
clone size: -; V gene: TRBV2; J gene: TRBJ2-7; D gene: TRBD2; CDR3 DNA: TGTGCCAGCAGTGATGGGACTAGCGGGAGGGCCTCACGTCCCTACGAGCAGTACTTC; CDR3 protein: CASSDGTSGRASRPYEQYF
clone size: few; V gene: TRBV2; J gene: TRBJ2-1; D gene: TRBD2; CDR3 DNA: TGTGCCAGCCTATTACTAGCGGGAGGGCCGGGTGAGCAGTTCTTC; CDR3 protein: CASLLLAGGPGEQFF
clone size: -; V gene: TRBV24-1; J gene: TRBJ2-7; D gene: -; CDR3 DNA: TGTGCCACCAGTGATTCCAAACGGGGCAAACTCTACGAGCAGTACTTC; CDR3 protein: CATSDSKRGKLYEQYF
clone size: -; V gene: TRBV15; J gene: TRBJ2-7; D gene: -; CDR3 DNA: TGTGCCACCAGCAGAGGGGGACGGGGGGCCCTCGAGCAGTACTTC; CDR3 protein: CATSRGGRGALEQYF
clone size: few; V gene: TRBV5-1; J gene: TRBJ2-7; D gene: -; CDR3 DNA: TGCGCCAGCAGCGCTAGGGGTTCAGGATCCTACGAGCAGTACTTC; CDR3 protein: CASSARGSGSYEQYF
clone size: few; V gene: TRBV24-1; J gene: TRBJ1-5; D gene: -; CDR3 DNA: TGTGCCACCAGTGATGGGACCGTAGAGCAGCCCCAGCATTTT; CDR3 protein: CATSDGTVEQPQHF
clone size: -; V gene: TRBV7-9; J gene: TRBJ2-7; D gene: -; CDR3 DNA: TGTGCCAGCAGCTTAGATCAGCCCTCCTACGAGCAGTACTTC; CDR3 protein: CASSLDQPSYEQYF
clone size: -; V gene: TRBV5-1; J gene: TRBJ2-2; D gene: TRBD1; CDR3 DNA: TGCGCCAGCAGCTTAACCGGGACAGGGGCGCCGGAGTTGACCGGGGAGCTGTTTTTT; CDR3 protein: CASSLTGTGAPELTGELFF
clone size: few; V gene: TRBV7-9; J gene: TRBJ1-4; D gene: -; CDR3 DNA: TGTGCCAGCAGCGTAGGGTTGGGGGGGTCAACTAATGAAAAACTGTTTTTT; CDR3 protein: CASSVGLGGSTNEKLFF
clone size: -; V gene: TRBV12-3/TRBV12-4; J gene: TRBJ2-1; D gene: TRBD2; CDR3 DNA: TGTGCCAGCAGCCCAAGCGGGAGGGCCTACAATGAGCAGTTCTTC; CDR3 protein: CASSPSGRAYNEQFF
clone size: -; V gene: TRBV20-1; J gene: TRBJ2-2; D gene: TRBD1; CDR3 DNA: TGCAGTGCTAGAGATATGGGACAGGGCTTAACCGGGGAGCTGTTTTTT; CDR3 protein: CSARDMGQGLTGELFF
clone size: few; V gene: TRBV7-9; J gene: TRBJ2-7; D gene: TRBD2; CDR3 DNA: TGTGCCAGCAGCTTAGTGGCTAGCGGGAGCTACGAGCAGTACTTC; CDR3 protein: CASSLVASGSYEQYF
clone size: -; V gene: TRBV10-3; J gene: TRBJ2-1; D gene: -; CDR3 DNA: TGTGCCATCAGCCCCGGGTTCTGGGACCAGCCTGAGCATTTCTTC; CDR3 protein: CAISPGFWDQPEHFF
clone size: few; V gene: TRBV7-2; J gene: TRBJ1-2; D gene: -; CDR3 DNA: TGTGCCAGCAGCTTAGACCCAAGGGGGAACTATGGCTACACCTTC; CDR3 protein: CASSLDPRGNYGYTF
clone size: many; V gene: TRBV11-2; J gene: TRBJ2-7; D gene: -; CDR3 DNA: TGTGCCAGCGGCGAACAGGGATACGAGCAGTACTTC; CDR3 protein: CASGEQGYEQYF
clone size: few; V gene: TRBV12-3/TRBV12-4; J gene: TRBJ2-4; D gene: -; CDR3 DNA: TGTGCCAGCAGAGCTGGACAGCCCAAAAACATTCAGTACTTC; CDR3 protein: CASRAGQPKNIQYF
clone size: few; V gene: TRBV18; J gene: TRBJ2-4; D gene: TRBD1; CDR3 DNA: TGTGCCAGCTCACCAGAGACAGGGGGAGCAAACATTCAGTACTTC; CDR3 protein: CASSPETGGANIQYF
clone size: -; V gene: TRBV4-3; J gene: TRBJ2-5; D gene: TRBD2; CDR3 DNA: TGCGCCAGCAGCCAAGAGGCGGGGGGGGCCGTCGGGCAGACCCAGTACTTC; CDR3 protein: CASSQEAGGAVGQTQYF
clone size: -; V gene: TRBV6-5; J gene: TRBJ1-5; D gene: -; CDR3 DNA: TGTGCCAGCAGAAGTGACAGCAATCAGCCCCAGCATTTT; CDR3 protein: CASRSDSNQPQHF